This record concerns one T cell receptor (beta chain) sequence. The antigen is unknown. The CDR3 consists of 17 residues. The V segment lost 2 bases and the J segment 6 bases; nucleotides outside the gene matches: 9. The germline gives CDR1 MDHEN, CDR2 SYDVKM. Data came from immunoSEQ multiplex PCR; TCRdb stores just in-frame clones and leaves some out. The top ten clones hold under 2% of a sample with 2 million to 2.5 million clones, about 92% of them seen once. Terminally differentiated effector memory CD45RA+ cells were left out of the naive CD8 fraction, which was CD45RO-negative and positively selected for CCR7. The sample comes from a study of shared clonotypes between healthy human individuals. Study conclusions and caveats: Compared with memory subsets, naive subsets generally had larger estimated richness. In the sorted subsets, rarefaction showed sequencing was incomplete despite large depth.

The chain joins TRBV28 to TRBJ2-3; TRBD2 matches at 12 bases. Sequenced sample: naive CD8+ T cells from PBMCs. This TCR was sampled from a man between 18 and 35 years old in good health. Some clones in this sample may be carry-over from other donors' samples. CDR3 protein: CASSLIASGRAGDTQYF. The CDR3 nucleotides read TGTGCCAGCAGTTTAATAGCTAGCGGGAGGGCAGGGGATACGCAGTATTTT.